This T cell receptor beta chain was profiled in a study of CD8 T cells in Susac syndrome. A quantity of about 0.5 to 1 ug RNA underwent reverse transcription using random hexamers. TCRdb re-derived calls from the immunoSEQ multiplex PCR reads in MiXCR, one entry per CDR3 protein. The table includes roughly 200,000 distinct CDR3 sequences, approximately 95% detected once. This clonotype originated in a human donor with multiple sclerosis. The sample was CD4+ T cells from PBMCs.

This CDR3 is CSARVFGRGYDEAFF. The CDR3, as DNA: TGCAGTGCTAGAGTGTTCGGCAGGGGATATGATGAAGCTTTCTTT. The gene calls are TRBV20-1 and TRBJ1-1; a possible D gene is TRBD1 (6 bases). The CDR3 runs 15 residues. The V end was cut by 1 base, the J end by 7 bases, with 19 bases between. Germline V gene lookup returns CDR1 DFQATT and CDR2 SNEGSKA (reference sequence).